This T cell receptor beta chain was documented in a study of cytomegalovirus exposure and HLA in healthy donors. Background on the study: Out of 398 genotyped donors, about 80% belonged to the Caucasian-associated ancestry cluster.

This CDR3 comprises 18 residues. The germline V and J ends were trimmed by 5 bases and 0 bases, with 17 bases remaining between them. Germline CDR1 reads MDHEN; CDR2 reads SYDVKM. The PCR contained 60 Vbeta and 13 Jbeta primers. Produced via immunoSEQ multiplex PCR; TCRdb's table is partial and in-frame only. The sample table includes about 130,000 clones. The sequence derives from a woman between 40 and 55 years old in good health and CMV-seronegative. Sequencing used PBMCs. This sequence joins TRBV28 and TRBJ1-6; maybe TRBD1 (5 bases). The CDR3 here is CASSILTASSSYNSPLHF. In nucleotides, the CDR3 is TGTGCCAGCAGTATCTTGACAGCCTCAAGCTCCTATAATTCACCCCTCCACTTT.